These 31 T cell receptor beta chains originate from one sample sequenced in a study of blood T cell repertoires in COVID-19. The assay was immunoSEQ multiplex PCR, and TCRdb's table has in-frame clones only and misses some. The sample lists 30,000 to 45,000 clones; about nine tenths were seen once. The source material was peripheral blood. The receptors were sampled from a human donor in a cohort sampled during active COVID-19.

This clone has a single count. The chain is built from TRBV30 and TRBJ1-6, with TRBD1 matching 8 bases. The CDR3 consists of 14 residues. V was pared by 1 base and J by 9 bases, with 5 bases of the junction left unmatched. Germline loops: CDR1 GTSNPN, CDR2 SVGIG (reference sequence). CDR3: CAWSDQGASSPLHF. The CDR3 DNA is TGTGCCTGGAGTGATCAGGGGGCCAGTTCACCCCTCCACTTT.

J is TRBJ2-1 and V is TRBV7-9; TRBD1 agrees at 10 bases. The CDR3 spans 15 residues. V shed 5 bases and J 7 bases; nucleotides not matched to a gene: 8. The germline CDR1 and CDR2 sequences are SEHNR and FQNEAQ (reference sequence). The CDR3 coding sequence is TGTGCCAGCAGCCCGACAGGGGGCTTCGGGAATGAGCAGTTCTTC. This sequence encodes CASSPTGGFGNEQFF.

This chain joins TRBV7-8 and TRBJ1-1; maybe TRBD1 (5 bases). The germline CDR1 and CDR2 sequences are SGHVS and FQNEAQ. V lost 0 bases and J 4 bases, leaving 12 bases between the germline ends. This CDR3 comprises 15 residues. The CDR3 loop is CASSLALGVSTEAFF. The CDR3 DNA reads as TGTGCCAGCAGCTTAGCGCTAGGGGTTAGCACTGAAGCTTTCTTT. The full variable domain, rest sourced from reference TRBV7-8 and TRBJ1-1, is GAGVSQSPRYKVAKRGQDVALRCDPISGHVSLFWYQQALGQGPEFLTYFQNEAQLDKSGLPSDRFFAERPEGSVSTLKIQRTQQEDSAVYLCASSLALGVSTEAFFGQGTRLTVV.

The rearrangement uses TRBV7-9 and TRBJ1-4, with 7 nucleotides matching TRBD1. This CDR3 spans 15 amino acids. The J segment lost 5 bases and the V segment lost 6 bases, leaving 9 bases of the junction unmatched. The germline V gene encodes CDR1 SEHNR and CDR2 FQNEAQ (reference sequence). CDR3 bases: TGTGCCAGCAGTGAACCGACAGGGAAAAATGAAAAACTGTTTTTT. Protein sequence: CASSEPTGKNEKLFF.

This rearrangement joins TRBV7-2 to TRBJ2-2; TRBD2 agrees at 11 bases. Germline CDR1 SGHTA, CDR2 FQGNSA. The junction had 3 bases not matched to a gene; V was cut back by 5 bases and J by 4 bases. The CDR3 is 15 amino acids. The CDR3 region has the DNA TGTGCCAGCAGCGCTAGCGGGAGGAGCACCGGGGAGCTGTTTTTT. Its protein product is CASSASGRSTGELFF.

V and J are TRBV10-3 and TRBJ1-1, with D uncertain. The CDR3 sequence is 13 residues long. The germline gives CDR1 ENHRY, CDR2 SYGVKD. The V end lost 0 bases, the J end lost 7 bases, and 9 bases lay between the germline ends. The CDR3 region has the DNA TGTGCCATCAGTGAGTCTCCCGGGAATGAAGCTTTCTTT. It yields the protein CAISESPGNEAFF.

The V call is TRBV3-1 (or the pseudogene TRBV3-2), the J call TRBJ2-5, with D tentatively TRBD2 (6 bases). This CDR3 contains 13 residues. Germline CDR1 is LGHDT and CDR2 is YNNKEL (reference sequence). The V end lost 5 bases, the J end lost 5 bases, and 12 bases lay between the germline ends. CDR3 coding DNA: TGTGCCAGCAGCGAGTCAGGGAGGGAGACCCAGTACTTC. It specifies CASSESGRETQYF.

The chain employs TRBV29-1 and TRBJ1-2; D gene uncertain. Trimming left V 1 base short and J 6 bases short, with 15 bases between. CDR3 length equals 14 residues. CDR1 and CDR2 (germline): SQVTM, ANQGSEA. The CDR3 region is CSVEGILLMDGYTF. The CDR3 DNA reads TGCAGCGTTGAAGGTATCCTACTTATGGATGGCTACACCTTC. The complete variable domain, with remaining parts taken from reference TRBV29-1 and TRBJ1-2, reads SAVISQKPSRDICQRGTSLTIQCQVDSQVTMMFWYRQQPGQSLTLIATANQGSEATYESGFVIDKFPISRPNLTFSTLTVSNMSPEDSSIYLCSVEGILLMDGYTFGSGTRLTVV.

The gene calls are TRBV5-1 and TRBJ2-3; 9 bases are shared with TRBD1. Germline loops: CDR1 SGHRS, CDR2 YFSETQ. V trimming: 5 bases; J trimming: 6 bases; junction bases outside the gene matches: 10. The length of the CDR3 is 15 residues. CDR3: CASSSDRGVVDTQYF. The CDR3, as DNA: TGCGCCAGCAGTTCGGACAGGGGAGTAGTCGATACGCAGTATTTT.

V usage is TRBV5-6 and J usage is TRBJ1-2; perhaps TRBD1 as D (6 bases). CDR1 is SGHDT and CDR2 is YYEEEE in the germline V gene. This CDR3 has 15 residues. Trimming took 0 bases from V and 0 from J, leaving 9 bases between them. CDR3 protein: CASSLGDITNYGYTF. The CDR3 DNA sequence: TGTGCCAGCAGCTTGGGGGACATCACTAACTATGGCTACACCTTC.

The chain is built from TRBV29-1 and TRBJ2-5, with D possibly being TRBD2 (6 bases). The germline CDR1 and CDR2 sequences are SQVTM and ANQGSEA. The CDR3 length is 15 residues. Trimming left V 0 bases short and J 4 bases short, with 15 bases between. Here the CDR3 reads CSVEDRGGMGETQYF. CDR3 sequence (DNA): TGCAGCGTTGAAGATCGTGGCGGGATGGGAGAGACCCAGTACTTC.

This clone was counted once. The CDR3 nucleotides read TGTGCCAGCAGCTATGACAGGGGGCGCGGCTACACCTTC. Translation gives CASSYDRGRGYTF. The rearrangement links TRBV3-1 (or the pseudogene TRBV3-2) to TRBJ1-2; 10 bases fit TRBD1. After removal of 5 bases from V and 8 bases from J, the junction contained 5 bases not matched to a gene. Germline values: CDR1 LGHDT, CDR2 YNNKEL (reference sequence). The CDR3 extends over 13 amino acids.

The J gene is TRBJ2-3, the V gene TRBV4-2, with D tentatively TRBD1 (5 bases). Germline V gives CDR1 LGHNA, CDR2 YNFKEQ. This CDR3 region has 16 residues. V lost 1 base, J lost 4 bases, and 15 bases lay in between. CDR3 protein: CASSQGIVGVSDTQYF. DNA of the CDR3: TGTGCCAGCAGCCAAGGAATCGTAGGGGTGTCAGATACGCAGTATTTT.

The V gene is TRBV9, the J gene TRBJ2-7; possibly TRBD1 for D (6 bases). The CDR3 extends over 14 amino acids. V dropped 7 bases and J dropped 0 bases, with 14 bases sitting between them. Germline V CDR1 and CDR2: SGDLS, YYNGEE. The CDR3 nucleotides read TGTGCCAGCGGAAGGGGGAGTGTCTCCTACGAGCAGTACTTC. Translating it yields CASGRGSVSYEQYF. The complete variable domain, with remaining parts taken from reference TRBV9 and TRBJ2-7, reads DSGVTQTPKHLITATGQRVTLRCSPRSGDLSVYWYQQSLDQGLQFLIQYYNGEERAKGNILERFSAQQFPDLHSELNLSSLELGDSALYFCASGRGSVSYEQYFGPGTRLTVT.

The V and J genes are TRBV7-2 and TRBJ2-7; 8 bases line up with TRBD1. V trimming: 5 bases; J trimming: 0 bases; junction bases outside the gene matches: 6. The germline V gene encodes CDR1 SGHTA and CDR2 FQGNSA. The CDR3 is made up of 15 amino acids. Here the CDR3 reads CASSLGQGSSYEQYF. Written as DNA, the CDR3 is TGTGCCAGCAGCCTCGGACAGGGAAGCTCCTACGAGCAGTACTTC.

The DNA of the CDR3 is TGTGCCAGCAGTAGCCCCTTGACTAGCGGGAGAGTCAATGAGCAGTTCTTC. Encoded protein: CASSSPLTSGRVNEQFF. The rearrangement links TRBV28 to TRBJ2-1, with 12 bases matching TRBD2. The CDR3 extends over 17 amino acids. The V gene's germline CDR1 is MDHEN and CDR2 SYDVKM. V trimming: 5 bases; J trimming: 6 bases; junction bases outside the gene matches: 11.

V is TRBV4-1 and J is TRBJ1-5, with TRBD1 matching 7 bases. Germline CDR1 is MGHRA and CDR2 is YSYEKL. The junction had 4 bases not matched to a gene; V was cut back by 2 bases and J by 3 bases. This CDR3 region has 15 residues. Written as DNA, the CDR3 is TGCGCCAGCAGCCAACCGGGACAGTTCAATCAGCCCCAGCATTTT. This encodes CASSQPGQFNQPQHF.

This chain links TRBV7-2 with TRBJ2-1; 8 bases agree with TRBD1. Germline V gene sequence: CDR1 SGHTA, CDR2 FQGNSA. This CDR3 has 17 residues. J lost 4 bases, V lost 3 bases, and 11 bases had no gene match. The CDR3: CASSLGQANPGYNEQFF. The CDR3 DNA sequence: TGTGCCAGCAGCTTGGGACAGGCCAATCCGGGGTACAATGAGCAGTTCTTC. Variable domain in full (rest from reference TRBV7-2 and TRBJ2-1): GAGVSQSPSNKVTEKGKDVELRCDPISGHTALYWYRQSLGQGLEFLIYFQGNSAPDKSGLPSDRFSAERTGGSVSTLTIQRTQQEDSAVYLCASSLGQANPGYNEQFFGPGTRLTVL.

This chain joins TRBV9 and TRBJ2-2, with 11 bases that match TRBD1. CDR1 SGDLS and CDR2 YYNGEE come from the germline V gene. The CDR3 is made up of 14 amino acids. V was clipped by 3 bases and J by 6 bases; unmatched bases: 1. The CDR3 loop reads CASSGTGGAGELFF. CDR3 nucleotides: TGTGCCAGCAGCGGGACAGGGGGCGCCGGGGAGCTGTTTTTT.

The chain links TRBV2 to TRBJ2-1; 9 nucleotides match TRBD2. Germline V lookup: CDR1 SNHLY, CDR2 FYNNEI. The J segment lost 0 bases and the V segment lost 4 bases, leaving 7 bases of the junction unmatched. The CDR3 extends over 17 amino acids. The DNA of the CDR3 is TGTGCCAGCAGTGTTGTGAGACTAGCGGTCTCCTACAATGAGCAGTTCTTC. Its protein is CASSVVRLAVSYNEQFF.

The chain is built from TRBV19 and TRBJ2-5, with unresolved D. CDR3 length equals 14 residues. Trimming pared 3 bases from V and 1 base from J, leaving 9 bases between. The V gene's germline CDR1 is LNHDA and CDR2 SQIVND (reference sequence). The CDR3 region is CASSISGRQETQYF. The CDR3 DNA sequence: TGTGCCAGTAGTATTAGTGGGCGCCAAGAGACCCAGTACTTC.

The table lists this clone with a count of one. The chain has TRBV18 and TRBJ1-4; 7 bases align to TRBD1. CDR3 length equals 17 residues. The junction had 16 bases not matched to a gene; V was cut back by 2 bases and J by 10 bases. In germline, CDR1 is KGHSH, CDR2 LQKENI. The CDR3 loop is CASSPGTEKMRRGKLFF. The CDR3 coding sequence is TGTGCCAGCTCACCAGGGACAGAGAAGATGCGGCGGGGAAAACTGTTTTTT.

DNA of the CDR3: TGTGCCAGCACCCCGGACAGGAATCAGCCCCAGCATTTT. Residues: CASTPDRNQPQHF. The chain combines TRBV12-3 or TRBV12-4 with TRBJ1-5, with 7 nucleotides matching TRBD1. This CDR3 contains 13 residues. J lost 4 bases, V lost 7 bases, and 4 bases had no gene match.

The CDR3 here is CASSRQGVYEQYF. The CDR3 region has the DNA TGTGCCAGCAGTCGACAGGGGGTGTACGAGCAGTACTTC. V is TRBV27 and J is TRBJ2-7, with TRBD1 identical over 9 bases. The CDR3 runs 13 residues. CDR1 is MNHEY and CDR2 is SMNVEV in the germline V gene (reference sequence). V lost 5 bases to trimming and J lost 4 bases; unmatched junction nucleotides: 3.

This clone was counted between two and nine times. The chain recombines TRBV11-2 with TRBJ2-5, with D perhaps TRBD2 (6 bases). CDR1 is SGHAT and CDR2 is FQNNGV in the germline V gene. This CDR3 contains 13 residues. Trimming removed 3 bases at V and 4 bases at J, with 9 bases between. In nucleotides, the CDR3 is TGTGCCAGCAGCTTCGTCGGGAGAGAGACCCAGTACTTC. This sequence encodes CASSFVGRETQYF.

The gene calls are TRBV19 and TRBJ2-2; TRBD2 might be the D (5 bases). Germline V gene sequence: CDR1 LNHDA, CDR2 SQIVND (reference sequence). The CDR3 runs to 15 residues. The germline V and J ends were trimmed by 1 base and 6 bases, with 12 bases remaining between them. The CDR3: CASSIGEGSAGELFF. DNA for the CDR3: TGTGCCAGTAGTATAGGAGAGGGATCCGCCGGGGAGCTGTTTTTT. Drawing the rest from reference TRBV19 and TRBJ2-2, the complete variable domain is DGGITQSPKYLFRKEGQNVTLSCEQNLNHDAMYWYRQDPGQGLRLIYYSQIVNDFQKGDIAEGYSVSREKKESFPLTVTSAQKNPTAFYLCASSIGEGSAGELFFGEGSRLTVL.

The chain has TRBV19 and TRBJ1-5, with 9 bases aligning to TRBD1. The CDR3 has 14 residues. Germline lookup yields CDR1 LNHDA and CDR2 SQIVND (reference sequence). Unmatched junction bases numbered 5, after V lost 7 bases and J lost 4 bases. The CDR3 protein is CASTGTGMNQPQHF. The CDR3 DNA reads as TGTGCCAGTACCGGGACAGGGATGAATCAGCCCCAGCATTTT.

The chain joins TRBV5-6 to TRBJ2-7, with 7 bases matching TRBD1. V dropped 3 bases and J dropped 4; count of bases not matched to a gene: 13. Germline loops: CDR1 SGHDT, CDR2 YYEEEE. This CDR3 is 16 amino acids long. CDR3 sequence reads: CASSSHLDRASYEQYF. The CDR3 DNA reads as TGTGCCAGCAGCTCCCACTTAGACAGGGCTAGTTACGAGCAGTACTTC.

This sequence joins TRBV18 and TRBJ2-7; the match to TRBD1 covers 7 bases. The germline gives CDR1 KGHSH, CDR2 LQKENI. The V segment lost 3 bases and the J segment 6 bases; nucleotides outside the gene matches: 11. This CDR3 is built from 15 residues. The CDR3 loop reads CASSPGSTGIGEQYF. The CDR3 nucleotides read TGTGCCAGCTCACCGGGGTCGACAGGGATCGGCGAGCAGTACTTC.

This clone has just one count. The V call is TRBV7-9, the J call TRBJ2-7, with D possibly being TRBD2 (5 bases). CDR3 length equals 17 residues. Germline V gives CDR1 SEHNR, CDR2 FQNEAQ (reference sequence). Trimming pared 4 bases from V and 0 bases from J, leaving 19 bases between. CDR3 in DNA: TGTGCCAGCAGCTCTAGTCCAAGGACTTTCAGCTCCTACGAGCAGTACTTC. Encoded protein: CASSSSPRTFSSYEQYF.

V gene TRBV5-1 combines with J gene TRBJ1-4; the D is unclear. Per germline, CDR1 SGHRS and CDR2 YFSETQ. With 4 bases removed from V and 7 bases from J, the gap between germline ends came to 8 bases. This CDR3 region has 12 residues. CDR3 sequence: CASSLSSEKLFF. The CDR3 bases are TGCGCCAGCAGCCTTTCCTCTGAAAAACTGTTTTTT.